This section outlines one T cell receptor beta chain sequence together with its context. This clone's antigen is unknown. At one of its ends the junction is not consistent with the germline gene, which may arise from a read error. These data come from a study (dated by TCRdb to 2015 to 2017). Background for the entire study: The study tested whether tumor-infiltrating Tregs in breast cancer are recruited from blood Tregs or converted in situ from other CD4+ T cell subsets. Overall study outcomes, separate from this receptor: Tumor-infiltrating Treg TCR alpha and beta sequences overlapped most with tumor naive CD4+ T cells, then with blood naive CD4+ T cells. The validation in the larger cohort was limited to a single TCR beta V-J rearrangement instead of whole repertoires. Tumor memory CD4+ T cell TCR gene usage was found to cluster with blood and lymph node memory CD4+ cells and with lymph node naive CD4+ cells.

Amplification of full-length TCR variable regions was done by 5' RACE PCR using constant-region reverse primers, and this step was followed by semi-nested PCR with Nested Universal Primer A. The ReliaPrep RNA Cell Miniprep System was used to extract total RNA, which was then reverse transcribed into 5'RACE-ready cDNA with the SMARTer RACE 5'/3' Kit. Multiplex adaptors were used to barcode full-length TCR alpha and beta libraries, and the barcoded libraries were sequenced on an Illumina MiSeq. From the authors' description of their analysis: Sequencing data were pooled across the five patients for each of nine subset-tissue groups and compared by unsupervised clustering of TCR gene usage. The Morisita-Horn index was used to calculate repertoire similarity, with shared sequences weighted by how much each contributed to each repertoire. TCRdb reprocessing: public reads trimmed at Q25 with fastp, clones called with MiXCR, in-frame beta chains kept. Entries are consolidated by CDR3 protein sequence, retaining the most common genes and DNA. The V and J calls, along with clone size, are taken from TCRdb and not from the paper's own processing. Counted in this sample were around 30,000 distinct CDR3 sequences; about a quarter of them appeared once. The ten largest clones represent about 2.2% of the sample.

According to the germline V gene, CDR1 reads SGHVS and CDR2 reads FQNEAQ. From the cysteine through the phenylalanine, the CDR3 covers 16 amino acids. Kept here is only the CDR3 DNA, which spans 48 bases and is read in frame from base 1. Tregs were isolated as CD4+CD25+CD127-/low cells. Tregs, naive and memory CD4+ T cells from tumor, blood and ipsilateral draining lymph nodes of a handful of breast cancer patients underwent full-length TCR alpha and beta sequencing. Tumor tissue and lymph nodes obtained by ipsilateral axillary dissection were perfused with PBS, cut into small pieces and digested using collagenase I and hyaluronidase. Sorted cell populations were confirmed by FACS to exceed 90% purity.

The sample was tumor-infiltrating Tregs sorted from the breast tumor. Recombination connected TRBV7-8 to TRBJ2-7, with 10 junctional bases fitting TRBD2. This clonotype was sampled from a female donor with breast cancer. CDR3 sequence: CASGLMGGTSVYEQYF. The DNA reads TGTGCCAGCGGCTTGATGGGCGGGACTAGCGTCTACGAGCAGTACTTC.